The rows below give T cell receptor beta chains drawn from one sample of a study of molecular identifiers for immune sequencing clone quantification. TCRdb redid the calling of the PCR reads with MiXCR, one entry per CDR3 protein. Counted here are some 680,000 distinct CDR3 sequences, roughly 23% occurring once; the ten biggest clones make up 0.78%. Input material: naive CD8+ T cells from blood, with Jurkat cell RNA spiked in. These receptors originate from a human donor in good health. Some libraries in this study had Jurkat cell RNA spiked in. CDR3s include the opening cysteine and the closing phenylalanine or tryptophan. The D gene is left open where the match is weak. The size field is filled for only some rows; it gives once, few, many or a size class.

>TRBV19|NA|NA|TRBJ2-7
CASSWTVGDFSYEQYF
TGTGCCAGTAGTTGGACTGTAGGGGACTTCTCCTACGAGCAGTACTTC
>TRBV27|NA|NA|TRBJ1-1
CASSLGGINTEAFF
TGTGCCAGCAGTTTAGGAGGGATCAACACTGAAGCTTTCTTT
>TRBV6-5|many|NA|TRBJ1-6
CASIPFLGHPNSPLHF
TGTGCCAGCATACCTTTTCTTGGACATCCGAATTCACCCCTCCACTTT
>TRBV27|many|TRBD1|TRBJ1-6
CASRTTGVSPLHF
TGTGCCAGCAGGACGACAGGGGTTTCACCCCTCCACTTT
>TRBV19|few|TRBD1|TRBJ2-7
CAAGGRGEQYF
TGTGCCGCAGGGGGCCGGGGCGAGCAGTACTTC
>TRBV20-1|many|NA|TRBJ2-5
CSASGPTRILQETQYF
TGCAGTGCTAGTGGCCCGACTAGAATCTTACAAGAGACCCAGTACTTC
>TRBV4-1|many|NA|TRBJ2-7
CASSQGQRRDF
TGCGCCAGCAGCCAGGGACAACGGCGGGACTTC
>TRBV19|NA|NA|TRBJ2-7
CASSTNYLSDYEQYF
TGTGCCAGTAGTACCAACTATCTTAGTGACTACGAGCAGTACTTC
>TRBV4-2|many|NA|TRBJ1-1
CASSPYKNTEAFF
TGTGCCAGCAGCCCCTACAAGAACACTGAAGCTTTCTTT
>TRBV2|NA|NA|TRBJ2-7
CASGRDSLSYEQYF
TGTGCCAGCGGGCGGGACAGCCTCTCCTACGAGCAGTACTTC
>TRBV15|few|NA|TRBJ2-7
CATSIRGTSYEQYF
TGTGCCACCAGTATCCGCGGGACCTCCTACGAGCAGTACTTC
>TRBV6-2/TRBV6-3|many|NA|TRBJ1-1
CASSWGGGEAFF
TGTGCCAGCAGTTGGGGTGGAGGCGAGGCTTTCTTT
>TRBV19|few|TRBD1|TRBJ2-6
CASSFRDRGTGANVLTF
TGTGCCAGTAGTTTCCGGGACAGGGGTACAGGGGCCAACGTCCTGACTTTC
>TRBV27|NA|NA|TRBJ1-1
CASSAGARSTEAFF
TGTGCCAGCAGTGCAGGGGCGAGAAGCACTGAAGCTTTCTTT
>TRBV10-3|many|NA|TRBJ2-7
CATRDTTSYEQYF
TGTGCCACCCGGGACACGACCTCCTACGAGCAGTACTTC
>TRBV20-1|NA|NA|TRBJ2-7
CSARGPTRWLAEQYF
TGCAGTGCTAGAGGCCCCACGCGGTGGCTAGCCGAGCAGTACTTC
>TRBV4-1|NA|NA|TRBJ2-2
CASSRQENPGELFF
TGCGCCAGCAGCCGGCAGGAGAACCCCGGGGAGCTGTTTTTT